This TCR beta chain was recovered during a study of shared clonotypes between healthy human individuals. Germline V lookup: CDR1 MNHEY, CDR2 SMNVEV (reference sequence). The CDR3 length is 15 residues. The ends lost 6 bases at V and 2 bases at J; junction bases unmatched: 10. How the authors handled the data: Filtering differed since immunoSEQ provided only junctions, with no quality scores. Assay: immunoSEQ multiplex PCR; the TCRdb copy retains only in-frame clones and omits some. That table gives V, J and clone size, and the DNA gave D and trimming. The repertoire holds around 1.9 million clones, with 93% as singletons. Only CD45RO-negative cells positively selected for CCR7 counted as naive CD8 cells, so terminally differentiated effector memory CD45RA+ cells were excluded.

The clonotype comes from a man aged 18 to 30 in good health. Some clones in this sample may be carry-over from other donors' samples. Sequencing was done on a sample of naive CD8+ T cells from PBMCs. V gene TRBV27 combines with J gene TRBJ2-7; TRBD1 matches 7 bases. Here the CDR3 DNA reads TGTGCCAGCAGCCGCCCAGGGACAGCACCCTACGAGCAGTACTTC. Translation: CASSRPGTAPYEQYF.